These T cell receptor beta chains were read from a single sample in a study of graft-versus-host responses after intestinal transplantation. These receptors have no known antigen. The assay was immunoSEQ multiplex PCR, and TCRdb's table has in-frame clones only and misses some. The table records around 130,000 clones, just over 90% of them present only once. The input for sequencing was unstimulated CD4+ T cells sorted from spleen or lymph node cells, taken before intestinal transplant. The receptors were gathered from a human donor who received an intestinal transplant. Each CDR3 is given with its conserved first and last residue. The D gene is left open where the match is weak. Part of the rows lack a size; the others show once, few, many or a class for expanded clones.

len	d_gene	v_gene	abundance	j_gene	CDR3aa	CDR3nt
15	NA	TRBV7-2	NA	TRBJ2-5	CASSLISGGLETQYF	TGTGCCAGCAGCTTAATTTCCGGGGGCTTGGAGACCCAGTACTTC
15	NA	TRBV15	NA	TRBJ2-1	CATSRERGHTLEQFF	TGTGCCACCAGCAGAGAGCGGGGGCACACCCTGGAGCAGTTCTTC
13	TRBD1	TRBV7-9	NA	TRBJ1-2	CASRRQGGNGYTF	TGTGCCAGCAGGCGACAGGGCGGGAATGGCTACACCTTC
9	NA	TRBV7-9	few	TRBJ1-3	CASGNTIYF	TGTGCCAGCGGAAACACCATATATTTT
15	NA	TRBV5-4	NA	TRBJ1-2	CASSLDVGVGYGYTF	TGTGCCAGCAGCTTGGACGTGGGGGTTGGCTATGGCTACACCTTC
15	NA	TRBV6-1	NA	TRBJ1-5	CASSAWTATSQPQHF	TGTGCCAGCAGTGCCTGGACAGCCACAAGTCAGCCCCAGCATTTT
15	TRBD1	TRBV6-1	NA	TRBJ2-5	CASRLTGGGTETQYF	TGTGCCAGCAGGTTGACAGGGGGTGGCACAGAGACCCAGTACTTC
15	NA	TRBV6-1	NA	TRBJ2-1	CASSPTQRPTGEQFF	TGTGCCAGCTCCCCCACACAGAGGCCGACGGGGGAGCAGTTCTTC
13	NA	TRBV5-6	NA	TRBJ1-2	CASSLGSSKGYTF	TGTGCCAGCAGCTTGGGTTCGTCCAAGGGCTACACCTTC
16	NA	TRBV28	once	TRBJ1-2	CASSLLNGLVNYGYTF	TGTGCCAGCAGTTTATTGAACGGTCTGGTGAACTATGGCTACACCTTC
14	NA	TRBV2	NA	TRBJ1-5	CASSAGFSNQPQHF	TGTGCCAGCAGCGCAGGGTTTTCCAATCAGCCCCAGCATTTT
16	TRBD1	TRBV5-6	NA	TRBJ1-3	CASSSQGASSGNTIYF	TGTGCCAGCAGCTCACAGGGGGCCTCCTCTGGAAACACCATATATTTT
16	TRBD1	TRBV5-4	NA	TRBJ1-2	CASSVGTGGAIYGYTF	TGTGCCAGCAGCGTCGGGACAGGGGGTGCGATCTATGGCTACACCTTC
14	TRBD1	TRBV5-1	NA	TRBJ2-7	CASSAGQGLGEQYF	TGCGCCAGCAGCGCCGGACAGGGATTGGGAGAGCAGTACTTC
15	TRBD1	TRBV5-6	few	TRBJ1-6	CASSSVGDRGTPLHF	TGTGCCAGCAGCTCCGTGGGGGACAGGGGTACACCCCTCCACTTT
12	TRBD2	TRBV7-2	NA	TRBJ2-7	CASSPGRGQQYF	TGTGCCAGCAGCCCTGGGAGGGGTCAGCAGTACTTC
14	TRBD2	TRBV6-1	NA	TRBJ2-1	CASRTSGGVNEQFF	TGTGCCAGCAGGACTAGCGGGGGGGTGAATGAGCAGTTCTTC
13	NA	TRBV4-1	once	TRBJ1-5	CASSQEVHQPQHF	TGCGCCAGCAGCCAAGAAGTGCATCAGCCCCAGCATTTT
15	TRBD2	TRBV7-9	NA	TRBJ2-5	CASSPWLAGQETQYF	TGTGCCAGCAGCCCGTGGCTAGCGGGGCAAGAGACCCAGTACTTC
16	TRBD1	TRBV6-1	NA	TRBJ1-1	CASSDWLSSRGRVAFF	TGTGCCAGCAGTGACTGGTTGTCGTCCAGGGGGCGCGTAGCTTTCTTT
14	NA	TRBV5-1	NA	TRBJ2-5	CASSLGSAVSAQYF	TGCGCCAGCAGCTTGGGTTCAGCGGTCTCGGCCCAGTACTTC
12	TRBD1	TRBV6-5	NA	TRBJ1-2	CASSFHRGFYTF	TGTGCCAGCAGTTTTCACAGGGGTTTCTACACCTTC
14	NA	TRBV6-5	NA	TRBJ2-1	CASSYSNRNNEQFF	TGTGCCAGCAGTTACTCGAACAGAAACAATGAGCAGTTCTTC
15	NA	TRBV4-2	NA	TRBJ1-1	CASSPGGGGGAEAFF	TGTGCCAGCAGCCCCGGGGGAGGGGGGGGTGCTGAAGCTTTCTTT
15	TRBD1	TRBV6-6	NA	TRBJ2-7	CASSYRDRAIYEQYF	TGTGCCAGCAGTTACCGGGACAGGGCCATTTACGAGCAGTACTTC
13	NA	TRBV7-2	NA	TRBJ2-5	CASSRDYQETQYF	TGTGCCAGCAGCCGGGACTACCAAGAGACCCAGTACTTC
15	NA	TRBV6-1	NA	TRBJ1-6	CASSWGDRLNSPLHF	TGTGCCAGCAGCTGGGGAGACAGACTAAATTCACCCCTCCACTTT
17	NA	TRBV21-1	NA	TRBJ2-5	CASSKDRTSGVQETQYF	TGTGCCAGCAGCAAAGATAGGACTAGCGGGGTCCAAGAGACCCAGTACTTC
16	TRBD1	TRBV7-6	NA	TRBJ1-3	CASSPGQGAHGNTIYF	TGTGCCAGCAGCCCCGGACAGGGGGCGCATGGAAACACCATATATTTT